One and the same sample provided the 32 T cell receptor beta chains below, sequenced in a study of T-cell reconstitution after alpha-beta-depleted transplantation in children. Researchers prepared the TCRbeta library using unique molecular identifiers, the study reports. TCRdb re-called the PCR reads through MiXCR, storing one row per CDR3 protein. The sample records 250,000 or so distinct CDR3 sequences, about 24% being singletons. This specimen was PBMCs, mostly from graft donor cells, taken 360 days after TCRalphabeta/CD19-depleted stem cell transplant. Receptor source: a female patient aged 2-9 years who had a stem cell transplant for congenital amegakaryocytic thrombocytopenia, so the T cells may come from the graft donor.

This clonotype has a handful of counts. The CDR3 is CASSQDTVSAKLNEAFF. CDR3 DNA: TGCGCCAGCAGCCAAGATACGGTTAGCGCCAAGCTTAACGAAGCTTTCTTT. This chain joins TRBV4-3 and TRBJ1-1; D remains unclear. Germline V lookup: CDR1 LGHNA, CDR2 YSLEER. V was cut by 0 bases and J by 8 bases, with 22 bases left in between. CDR3 size: 17 residues.

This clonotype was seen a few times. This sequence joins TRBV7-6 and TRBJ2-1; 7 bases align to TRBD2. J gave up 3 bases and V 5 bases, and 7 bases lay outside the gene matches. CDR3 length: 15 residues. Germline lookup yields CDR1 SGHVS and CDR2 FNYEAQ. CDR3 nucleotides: TGTGCCAGCAGCGAGGGCGGGAGCTACTACAATGAGCAGTTCTTC. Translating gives CASSEGGSYYNEQFF. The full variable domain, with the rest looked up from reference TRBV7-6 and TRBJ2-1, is GAGVSQSPRYKVTKRGQDVALRCDPISGHVSLYWYRQALGQGPEFLTYFNYEAQQDKSGLPNDRFSAERPEGSISTLTIQRTEQRDSAMYRCASSEGGSYYNEQFFGPGTRLTVL.

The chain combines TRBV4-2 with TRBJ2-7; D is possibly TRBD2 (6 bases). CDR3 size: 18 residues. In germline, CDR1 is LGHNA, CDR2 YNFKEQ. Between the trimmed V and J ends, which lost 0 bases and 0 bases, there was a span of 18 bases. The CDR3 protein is CASSQEAITRGYSYEQYF. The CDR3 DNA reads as TGTGCCAGCAGCCAAGAAGCTATTACCCGGGGGTACTCCTACGAGCAGTACTTC.

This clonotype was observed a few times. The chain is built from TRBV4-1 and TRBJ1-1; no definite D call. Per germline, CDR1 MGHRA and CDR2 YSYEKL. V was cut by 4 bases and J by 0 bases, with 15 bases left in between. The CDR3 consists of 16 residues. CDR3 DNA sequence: TGCGCCAGCAGCCTGATTGCAAGGAGGCTGAACACTGAAGCTTTCTTT. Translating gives CASSLIARRLNTEAFF.

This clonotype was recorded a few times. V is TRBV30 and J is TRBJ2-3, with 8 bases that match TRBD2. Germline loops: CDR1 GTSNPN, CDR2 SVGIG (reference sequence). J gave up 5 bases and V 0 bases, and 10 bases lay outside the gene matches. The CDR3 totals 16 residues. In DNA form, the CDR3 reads TGTGCCTGGAGTGTACTGGTCGGGAGGGCCGGAGATACGCAGTATTTT. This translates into CAWSVLVGRAGDTQYF.

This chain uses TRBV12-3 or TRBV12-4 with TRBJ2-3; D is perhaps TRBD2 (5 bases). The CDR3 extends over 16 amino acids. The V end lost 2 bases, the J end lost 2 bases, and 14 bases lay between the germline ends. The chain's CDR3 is CASSLFPVEVTDTQYF. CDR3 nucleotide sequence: TGTGCCAGCAGTTTATTCCCCGTGGAGGTCACAGATACGCAGTATTTT.

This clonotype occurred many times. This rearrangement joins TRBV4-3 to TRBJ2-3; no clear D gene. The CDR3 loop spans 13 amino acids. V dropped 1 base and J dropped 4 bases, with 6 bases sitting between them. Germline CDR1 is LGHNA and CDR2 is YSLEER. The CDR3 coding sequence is TGCGCCAGCAGCCAAGGTTGGGCAGATACGCAGTATTTT. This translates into CASSQGWADTQYF.

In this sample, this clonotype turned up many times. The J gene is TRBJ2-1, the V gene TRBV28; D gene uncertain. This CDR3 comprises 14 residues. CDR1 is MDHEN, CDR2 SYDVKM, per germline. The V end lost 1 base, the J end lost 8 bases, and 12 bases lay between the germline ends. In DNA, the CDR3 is TGTGCCAGCAGTTTATATTTGAGTGGCGATGAGCAGTTCTTC. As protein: CASSLYLSGDEQFF. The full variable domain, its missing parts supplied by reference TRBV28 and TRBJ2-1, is DVKVTQSSRYLVKRTGEKVFLECVQDMDHENMFWYRQDPGLGLRLIYFSYDVKMKEKGDIPEGYSVSREKKERFSLILESASTNQTSMYLCASSLYLSGDEQFFGPGTRLTVL.

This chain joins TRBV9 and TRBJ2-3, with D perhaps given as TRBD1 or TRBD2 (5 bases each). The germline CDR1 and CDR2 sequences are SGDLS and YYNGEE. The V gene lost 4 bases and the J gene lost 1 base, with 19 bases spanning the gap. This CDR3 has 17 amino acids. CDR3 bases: TGTGCCAGCAGCACCCGACCTACTCTGGGGGGCACAGATACGCAGTATTTT. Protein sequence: CASSTRPTLGGTDTQYF.

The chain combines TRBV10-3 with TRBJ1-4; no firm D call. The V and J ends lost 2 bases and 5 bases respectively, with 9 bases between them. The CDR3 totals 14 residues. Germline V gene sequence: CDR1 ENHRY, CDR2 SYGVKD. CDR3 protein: CAISEAIRNEKLFF. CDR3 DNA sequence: TGTGCCATCAGTGAGGCGATAAGGAATGAAAAACTGTTTTTT.

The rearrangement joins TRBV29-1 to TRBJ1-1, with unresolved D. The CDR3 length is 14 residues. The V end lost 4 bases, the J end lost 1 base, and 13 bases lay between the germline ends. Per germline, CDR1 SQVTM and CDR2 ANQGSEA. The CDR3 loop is CSVAVRLPNTEAFF. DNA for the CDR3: TGCAGCGTTGCGGTCAGACTACCGAACACTGAAGCTTTCTTT.

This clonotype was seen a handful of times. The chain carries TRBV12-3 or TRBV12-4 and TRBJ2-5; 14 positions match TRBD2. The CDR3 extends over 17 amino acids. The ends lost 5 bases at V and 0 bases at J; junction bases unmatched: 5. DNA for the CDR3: TGTGCCAGCAGTCCCGGGACTAGCGGGGGATACCAAGAGACCCAGTACTTC. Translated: CASSPGTSGGYQETQYF.

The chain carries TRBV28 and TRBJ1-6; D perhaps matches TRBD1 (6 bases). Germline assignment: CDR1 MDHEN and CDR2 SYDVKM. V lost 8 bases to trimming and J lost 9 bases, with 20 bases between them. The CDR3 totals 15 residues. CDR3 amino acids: CASLMRGSGGSPLHF. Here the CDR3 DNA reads TGTGCCAGCCTGATGAGGGGGTCGGGGGGTTCACCCCTCCACTTT. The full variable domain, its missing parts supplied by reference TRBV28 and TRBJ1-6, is DVKVTQSSRYLVKRTGEKVFLECVQDMDHENMFWYRQDPGLGLRLIYFSYDVKMKEKGDIPEGYSVSREKKERFSLILESASTNQTSMYLCASLMRGSGGSPLHFGNGTRLTVT.

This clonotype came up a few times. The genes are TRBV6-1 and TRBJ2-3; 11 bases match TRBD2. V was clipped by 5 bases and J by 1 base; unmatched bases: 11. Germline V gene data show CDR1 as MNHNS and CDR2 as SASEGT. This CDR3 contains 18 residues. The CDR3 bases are TGTGCCAGCAGTCGCGGTACTAGCGGGAGTAGGGGCACAGATACGCAGTATTTT. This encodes CASSRGTSGSRGTDTQYF.

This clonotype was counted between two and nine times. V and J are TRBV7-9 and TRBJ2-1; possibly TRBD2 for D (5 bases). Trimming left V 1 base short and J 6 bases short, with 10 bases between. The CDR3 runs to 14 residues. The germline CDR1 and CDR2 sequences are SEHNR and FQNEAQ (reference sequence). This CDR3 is CASSLDLAVNEQFF. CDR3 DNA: TGTGCCAGCAGCTTAGATCTAGCAGTCAATGAGCAGTTCTTC.

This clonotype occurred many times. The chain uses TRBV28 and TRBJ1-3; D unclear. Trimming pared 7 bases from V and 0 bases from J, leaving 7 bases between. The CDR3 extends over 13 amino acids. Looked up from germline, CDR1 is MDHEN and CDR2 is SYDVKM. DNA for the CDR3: TGTGCCAGCACCATCGCCTCTGGAAACACCATATATTTT. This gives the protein CASTIASGNTIYF. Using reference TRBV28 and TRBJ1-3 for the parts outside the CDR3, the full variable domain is DVKVTQSSRYLVKRTGEKVFLECVQDMDHENMFWYRQDPGLGLRLIYFSYDVKMKEKGDIPEGYSVSREKKERFSLILESASTNQTSMYLCASTIASGNTIYFGEGSWLTVV.

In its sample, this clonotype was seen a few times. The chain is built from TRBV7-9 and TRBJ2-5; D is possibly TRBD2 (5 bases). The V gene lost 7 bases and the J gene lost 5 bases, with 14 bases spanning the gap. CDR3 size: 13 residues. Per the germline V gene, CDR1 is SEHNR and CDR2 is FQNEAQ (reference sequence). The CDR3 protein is CASKTPGTETQYF. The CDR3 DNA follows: TGTGCCAGCAAAACGCCGGGAACGGAGACCCAGTACTTC.

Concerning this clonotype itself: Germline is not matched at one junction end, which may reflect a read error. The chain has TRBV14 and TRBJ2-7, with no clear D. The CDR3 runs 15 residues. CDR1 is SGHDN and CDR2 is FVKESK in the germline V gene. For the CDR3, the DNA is TGTGGCAGCAGCCAAGATGCGAAACGGCACACGGGGCAGTACTTC. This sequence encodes CGSSQDAKRHTGQYF.

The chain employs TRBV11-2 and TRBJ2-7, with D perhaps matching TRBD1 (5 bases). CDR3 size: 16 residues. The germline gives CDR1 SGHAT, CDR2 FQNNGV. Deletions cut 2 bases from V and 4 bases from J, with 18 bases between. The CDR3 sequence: CASSLKRTGQVYEQYF. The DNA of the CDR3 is TGTGCCAGCAGCTTAAAACGGACCGGACAAGTTTACGAGCAGTACTTC.

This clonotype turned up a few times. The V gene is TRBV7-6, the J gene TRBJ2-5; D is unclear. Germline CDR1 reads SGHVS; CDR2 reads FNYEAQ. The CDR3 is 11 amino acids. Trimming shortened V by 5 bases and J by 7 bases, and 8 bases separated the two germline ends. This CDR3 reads CASSMSGTQYF. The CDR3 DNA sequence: TGTGCCAGCAGCATGTCAGGGACCCAGTACTTC.

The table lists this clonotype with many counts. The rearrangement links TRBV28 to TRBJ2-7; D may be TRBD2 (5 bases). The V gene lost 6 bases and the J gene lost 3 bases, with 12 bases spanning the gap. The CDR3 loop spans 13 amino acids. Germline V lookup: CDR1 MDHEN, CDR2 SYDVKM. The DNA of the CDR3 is TGTGCCAGCAGCCCAGAGGGATTCTACGAGCAGTACTTC. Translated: CASSPEGFYEQYF.

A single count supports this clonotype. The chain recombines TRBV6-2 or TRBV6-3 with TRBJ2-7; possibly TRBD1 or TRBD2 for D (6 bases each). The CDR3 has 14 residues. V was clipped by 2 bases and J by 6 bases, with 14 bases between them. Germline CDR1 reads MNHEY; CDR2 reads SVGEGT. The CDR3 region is CASSYAPGASEQYF. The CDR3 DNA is TGTGCCAGCAGTTACGCCCCGGGGGCGAGCGAGCAGTACTTC.

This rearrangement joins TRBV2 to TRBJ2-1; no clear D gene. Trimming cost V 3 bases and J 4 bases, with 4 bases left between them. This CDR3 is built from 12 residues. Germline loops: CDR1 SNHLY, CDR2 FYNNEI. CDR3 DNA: TGTGCCAGCAGTGACTTGTACAATGAGCAGTTCTTC. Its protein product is CASSDLYNEQFF. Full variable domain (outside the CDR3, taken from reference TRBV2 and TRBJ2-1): EPEVTQTPSHQVTQMGQEVILRCVPISNHLYFYWYRQILGQKVEFLVSFYNNEISEKSEIFDDQFSVERPDGSNFTLKIRSTKLEDSAMYFCASSDLYNEQFFGPGTRLTVL.

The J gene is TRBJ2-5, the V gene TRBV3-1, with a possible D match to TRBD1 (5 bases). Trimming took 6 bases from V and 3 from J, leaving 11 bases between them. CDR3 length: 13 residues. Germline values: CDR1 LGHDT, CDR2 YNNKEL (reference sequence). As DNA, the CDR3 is TGTGCCAGCAGAGGTGACAGCAAAGAGACCCAGTACTTC. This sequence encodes CASRGDSKETQYF.

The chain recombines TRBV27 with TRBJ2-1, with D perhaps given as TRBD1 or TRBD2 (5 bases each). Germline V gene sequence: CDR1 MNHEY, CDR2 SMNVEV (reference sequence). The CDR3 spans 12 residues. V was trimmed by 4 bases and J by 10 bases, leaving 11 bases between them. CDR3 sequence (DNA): TGTGCCAGCAGTTCCCCCGGGGCGGAGCAGTTCTTC. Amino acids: CASSSPGAEQFF.

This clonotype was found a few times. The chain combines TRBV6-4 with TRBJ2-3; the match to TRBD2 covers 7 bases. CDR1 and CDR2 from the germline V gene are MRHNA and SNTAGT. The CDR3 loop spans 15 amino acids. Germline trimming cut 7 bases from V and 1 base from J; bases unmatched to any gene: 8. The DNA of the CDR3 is TGTGCCAGCATGAGAAAGCGGGGATGCACAGATACGCAGTATTTT. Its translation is CASMRKRGCTDTQYF.

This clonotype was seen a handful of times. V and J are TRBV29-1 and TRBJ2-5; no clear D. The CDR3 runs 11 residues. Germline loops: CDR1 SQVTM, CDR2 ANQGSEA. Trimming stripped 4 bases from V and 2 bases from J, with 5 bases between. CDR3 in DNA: TGCAGCGTTGGGGTTCAAGAGACCCAGTACTTC. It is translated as CSVGVQETQYF.

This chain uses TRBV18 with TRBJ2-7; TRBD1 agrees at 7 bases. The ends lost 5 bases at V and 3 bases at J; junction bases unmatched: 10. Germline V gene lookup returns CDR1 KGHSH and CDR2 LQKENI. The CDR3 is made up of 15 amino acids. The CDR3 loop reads CASSSTIRTGYEQYF. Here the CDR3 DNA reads TGTGCCAGCTCATCGACGATTAGGACAGGCTACGAGCAGTACTTC.

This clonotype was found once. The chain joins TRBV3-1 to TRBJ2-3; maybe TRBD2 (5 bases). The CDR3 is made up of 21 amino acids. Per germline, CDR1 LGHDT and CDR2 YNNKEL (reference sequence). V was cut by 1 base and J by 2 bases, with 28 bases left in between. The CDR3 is CASSQGQCRPRVVAVTDTQYF. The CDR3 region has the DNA TGTGCCAGCAGCCAAGGTCAGTGCAGGCCGAGGGTCGTCGCGGTCACAGATACGCAGTATTTT.

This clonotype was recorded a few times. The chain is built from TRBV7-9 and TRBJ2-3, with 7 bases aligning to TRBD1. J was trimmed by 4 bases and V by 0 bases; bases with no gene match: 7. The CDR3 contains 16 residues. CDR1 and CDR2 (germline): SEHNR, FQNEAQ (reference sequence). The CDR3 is CASSLARQGAADTQYF. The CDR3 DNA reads TGTGCCAGCAGCTTAGCCCGACAGGGAGCGGCAGATACGCAGTATTTT.

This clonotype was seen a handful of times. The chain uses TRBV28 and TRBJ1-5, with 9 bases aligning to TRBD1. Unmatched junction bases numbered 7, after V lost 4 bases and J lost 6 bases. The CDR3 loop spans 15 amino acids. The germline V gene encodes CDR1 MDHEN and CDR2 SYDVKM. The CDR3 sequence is CASSSGQGFSQPQHF. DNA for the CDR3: TGTGCCAGCAGTTCCGGACAGGGGTTTAGTCAGCCCCAGCATTTT.

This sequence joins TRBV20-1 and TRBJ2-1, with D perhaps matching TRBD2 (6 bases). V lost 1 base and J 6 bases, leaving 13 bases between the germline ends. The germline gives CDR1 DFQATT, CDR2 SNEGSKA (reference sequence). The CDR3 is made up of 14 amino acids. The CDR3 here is CSARGDSALNEQFF. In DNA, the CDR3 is TGCAGTGCTAGAGGGGACTCCGCCCTCAATGAGCAGTTCTTC.